This TCR beta chain was identified in a study of graft-versus-host responses after intestinal transplantation. Study-wide points: In recipient marrow, GvH clones were found, and some appeared first in ileum or blood.

Sequencing was performed with immunoSEQ multiplex PCR; in TCRdb, only in-frame clones are kept and a portion is missing. The table lists around 88,000 clones, approximately 90% of them singletons. Regarding this clone: Its cognate antigen is unknown.

With 3 bases clipped from V and 1 base from J, the junction kept 10 bases outside the gene matches. Germline CDR1 is LNHDA and CDR2 is SQIVND (reference sequence). The CDR3 length is 18 residues. This chain connects TRBV19 to TRBJ2-5; TRBD2 matches at 11 bases. The material was unstimulated CD8+ T cells sorted from spleen or lymph node cells, obtained before transplant. The TCR sequence derives from a human donor who was the organ donor for an intestinal transplant. This CDR3 reads CASSIDWYSGRAQETQYF. For the CDR3, the DNA is TGTGCCAGTAGTATTGACTGGTATAGCGGGAGGGCCCAAGAGACCCAGTACTTC. Full variable domain (remainder filled in from reference TRBV19 and TRBJ2-5): DGGITQSPKYLFRKEGQNVTLSCEQNLNHDAMYWYRQDPGQGLRLIYYSQIVNDFQKGDIAEGYSVSREKKESFPLTVTSAQKNPTAFYLCASSIDWYSGRAQETQYFGPGTRLLVL.